This TCR beta chain came from a study of memory CD4+ T cells and cytomegalovirus serostatus. Study observations and caveats: Of 164 reported CMV TCRbeta sequences, under 80 were found in memory CD4+ repertoires.

About this clone: What it binds is unknown.

Trimming shortened V by 6 bases and J by 1 base, and 15 bases separated the two germline ends. Germline V CDR1 and CDR2: ENHRY, SYGVKD. This CDR3 region has 16 residues. Assay: immunoSEQ multiplex PCR; the TCRdb copy retains only in-frame clones and omits some. In the table there are some 66,000 clones, about three quarters of which are singletons. Single viable CD3+CD4+CD8-CD45RO+ cells were sorted as the memory CD4+ T cells. CD4+ T cells were isolated by positive magnetic selection. This chain joins TRBV10-3 and TRBJ2-2, with D perhaps given as TRBD1 or TRBD2 (6 bases each). Input material: memory CD4+ T cells from blood. The clonotype was recovered from an adult in good health and CMV-seropositive. The CDR3 DNA is TGTGCCATCAGCGCGGAGGGGGGCAGGAACACCGGGGAGCTGTTTTTT. It translates to CAISAEGGRNTGELFF.